This T cell receptor beta chain was recorded in a study of control samples from healthy donors and cancer patients (TCRdb year 2020). As regards this clone: Its antigen has not been determined. Per-nucleotide qualities are absent, and no much larger clonotype sits a single base away.

Deletion took 7 bases off V and 0 bases off J, with a span of 12 bases between the germline ends. For CDR1 and CDR2, the germline V gene (reference sequence) lists LNHDA and SQIVND. The CDR3 contains 15 residues, cysteine and phenylalanine counted. Of all the DNA, just the CDR3 is kept, 45 bases in frame from base 1. The receptor library was made with the immunoSEQ multiplex PCR assay. TCRdb holds this immuneACCESS table with in-frame rearrangements only. Some clones are missing; in checked studies, unresolved V genes explain under half, and the rest has no known cause. The sample table contains approximately 84,000 clones; only one count was recorded for approximately 82% of them. The biggest ten clones account for about 9.8% of the sample.

The chain joins TRBV19 to TRBJ1-4; a tentative D match to TRBD1 spans 5 bases. The sample was blood. The clonotype comes from a woman aged 60 to 75 in good health. The CDR3 loop reads CASTAGRATNEKLFF. The sequence in DNA is TGTGCCAGTACGGCAGGGAGGGCAACTAATGAAAAACTGTTTTTT. When the CDR3 is completed using the reference TRBV19 and TRBJ1-4 genes on either side, the full variable domain is DGGITQSPKYLFRKEGQNVTLSCEQNLNHDAMYWYRQDPGQGLRLIYYSQIVNDFQKGDIAEGYSVSREKKESFPLTVTSAQKNPTAFYLCASTAGRATNEKLFFGSGTQLSVL.